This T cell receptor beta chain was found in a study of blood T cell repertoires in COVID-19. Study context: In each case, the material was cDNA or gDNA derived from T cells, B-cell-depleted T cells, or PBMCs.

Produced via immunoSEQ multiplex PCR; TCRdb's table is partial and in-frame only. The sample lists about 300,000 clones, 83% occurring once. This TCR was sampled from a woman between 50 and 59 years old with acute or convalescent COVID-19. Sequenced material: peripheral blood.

This CDR3 is CSYRQSNYGYTF. In DNA form, the CDR3 reads TGCAGCTACCGACAGAGTAACTATGGCTACACCTTC. The chain couples TRBV29-1 to TRBJ1-2, with a possible D match to TRBD1 (5 bases). The germline V and J ends were trimmed by 8 bases and 1 base, with 11 bases remaining between them. This CDR3 is 12 amino acids long. The germline CDR1 and CDR2 sequences are SQVTM and ANQGSEA.